Described below is a single TCR beta chain sequence and its context. Adult donors, all healthy and HIV-negative, had no recent acute infections or vaccinations. Trimming took 4 bases from V and 6 from J; bases not matched to a gene: 10. Germline V gene data show CDR1 as SGDLS and CDR2 as YYNGEE. The CDR3 is made up of 16 amino acids. It was at deep level that the assay was run. Generated by immunoSEQ multiplex PCR, the TCRdb table keeps only in-frame clones and is missing some. The profile shows about 2.4 million clones, 90% to 95% of them singletons. The data were taken from a study of shared clonotypes between healthy human individuals. Across the study: Three CD4 naive, three CD4 memory, two CD8 naive and one CD8 memory plate were used per donor.

Input material: naive CD4+ T cells from PBMCs. As for subset: CD45RA+ positively selected. The genes are TRBV9 and TRBJ2-1; 10 bases match TRBD2. This sequence was found in a man aged 18 to 35 in good health. Some clones in this sample may be carry-over from other donors' samples. The CDR3 reads CASSRRAGGLGNEQFF. For the CDR3, the DNA is TGTGCCAGCAGCCGAAGAGCGGGAGGGCTGGGCAATGAGCAGTTCTTC.